The clone carrying this TCR beta chain turned up a few times. This entry comes from a study of cytomegalovirus exposure and HLA in healthy donors. The PCR used 60 Vbeta and 13 Jbeta primers. TCRdb keeps only in-frame clones here, not all; method: immunoSEQ multiplex PCR. This table holds some 120,000 clones, approximately 68% found once. J was trimmed by 2 bases and V by 5 bases; bases with no gene match: 8. The germline V gene has CDR1 LNHDA and CDR2 SQIVND (reference sequence). There are 16 residues in the CDR3. Healthy bone marrow donors supplied every sample. V is TRBV19 and J is TRBJ2-3, with TRBD1 matching over 9 bases. Sequencing was performed on PBMCs. This receptor was taken from a man between 25 and 39 years old in good health and CMV-seropositive. The CDR3 is CASSPLRDRDTDTQYF. Written as DNA, the CDR3 is TGTGCCAGTAGTCCGCTCCGGGACAGGGACACAGATACGCAGTATTTT.